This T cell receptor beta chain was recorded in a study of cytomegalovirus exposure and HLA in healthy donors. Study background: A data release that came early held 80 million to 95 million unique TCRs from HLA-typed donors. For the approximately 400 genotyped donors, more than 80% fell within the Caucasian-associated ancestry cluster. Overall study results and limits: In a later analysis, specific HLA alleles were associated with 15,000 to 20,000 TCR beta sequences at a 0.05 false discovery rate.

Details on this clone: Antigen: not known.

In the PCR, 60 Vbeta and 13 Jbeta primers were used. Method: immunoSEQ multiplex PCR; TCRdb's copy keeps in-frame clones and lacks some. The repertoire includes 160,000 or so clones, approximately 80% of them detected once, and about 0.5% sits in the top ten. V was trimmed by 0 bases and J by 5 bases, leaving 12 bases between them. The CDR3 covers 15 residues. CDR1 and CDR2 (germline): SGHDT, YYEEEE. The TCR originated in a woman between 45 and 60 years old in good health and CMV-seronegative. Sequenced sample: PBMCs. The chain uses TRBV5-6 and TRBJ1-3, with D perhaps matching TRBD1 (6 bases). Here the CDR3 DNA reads TGTGCCAGCAGCTTGGCTGGGGGGGCTCGAAACACCATATATTTT. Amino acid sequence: CASSLAGGARNTIYF.